This TCR beta chain was recorded in a study of glioma-infiltrating T cells. In its sample, this clonotype was seen many times. The antigen remains unidentified. Using RNA template, CDR3s of TCR alpha and beta were amplified with iRepertoire arm-PCR. Input was roughly 85-450 ng of tissue mRNA or PBMC total RNA. A single record per CDR3 protein comes from TCRdb applying MiXCR to the multiplex PCR reads. The sample carries approximately 190,000 distinct CDR3 sequences, 30% to 40% recorded once. Germline CDR1 and CDR2: MDHEN and SYDVKM. The CDR3 loop spans 15 amino acids. With 5 bases removed from V and 0 bases from J, the gap between germline ends came to 13 bases. Study-level points and caveats: Gliomas, especially low-grade, showed above-expected tissue-blood divergence; non-neoplastic patients showed below. CDR3 overlap between tissue and blood was very small.

The material sequenced was glioma tissue, nonneoplastic brain tissue, or PBMCs (not recorded which). The source is a human donor with low-grade glioma or glioblastoma, undergoing nonglioma brain surgery, or in good health (not recorded which). This chain uses TRBV28 with TRBJ1-1, with D uncertain. This CDR3 is CASSPLELMNTEAFF. In DNA form, the CDR3 reads TGTGCCAGCAGTCCCTTGGAACTCATGAACACTGAAGCTTTCTTT.